This T cell receptor (beta chain) was captured in a study of OX40 agonist ivuxolimab in advanced cancers. Whole-study context: Among those enrolled, mean age was approximately 62 years (range about 23 to 90) and about 82% were male. Treatment received earlier with anti-PD-1, anti-PD-L1 or anti-CTLA-4 agents was allowed, and over 35% had some.

Clones were sequenced by immunoSEQ multiplex PCR, and TCRdb holds only the in-frame ones, with some missing. Of 73,000 or so clones in the sample, about 92% were seen once. Germline values: CDR1 MNHEY, CDR2 SMNVEV (reference sequence). Trimming removed 5 bases from V and 9 bases from J; junction bases left unmatched: 6. This CDR3 spans 14 amino acids. Broader study findings: Among the lowest peripheral clonal expansion occurred in 0.1-3.0 mg/kg partial responders.

Remarks on this clone: Antigen specificity is unknown.

This chain connects TRBV27 to TRBJ2-1, with 11 bases that match TRBD1. Here the sequenced sample was CD4+ or CD8+ T cells sorted from blood, taken in a trial of the OX40 agonist ivuxolimab. The source is an adult with an advanced solid tumor such as melanoma, head and neck, liver or kidney cancer. CDR3 loop: CASSPGTGGVEQFF. The CDR3, as DNA: TGTGCCAGCAGTCCCGGGACAGGGGGTGTTGAGCAGTTCTTC.